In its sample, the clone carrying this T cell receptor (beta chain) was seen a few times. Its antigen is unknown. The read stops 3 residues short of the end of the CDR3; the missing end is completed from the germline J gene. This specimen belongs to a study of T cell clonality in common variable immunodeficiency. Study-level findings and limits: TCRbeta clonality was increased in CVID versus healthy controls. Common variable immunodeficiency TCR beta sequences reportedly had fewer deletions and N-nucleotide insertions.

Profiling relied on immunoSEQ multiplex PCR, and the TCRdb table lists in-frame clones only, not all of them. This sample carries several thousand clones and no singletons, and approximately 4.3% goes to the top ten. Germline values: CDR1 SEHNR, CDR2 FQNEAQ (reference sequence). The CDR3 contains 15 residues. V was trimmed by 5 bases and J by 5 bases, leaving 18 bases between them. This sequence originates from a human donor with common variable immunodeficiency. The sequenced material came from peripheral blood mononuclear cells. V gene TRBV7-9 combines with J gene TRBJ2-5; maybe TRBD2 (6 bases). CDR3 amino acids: CASSRGGVPGETQYF. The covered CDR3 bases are TGTGCCAGCAGCCGAGGCGGGGTGCCGGGCGAGACC.